This TCR beta chain emerged from a study of breast tumors, draining lymph nodes, adjacent tissues. The CDR3 has 15 residues. V gave up 1 base and J gave up 9 bases, with 16 bases separating them. Germline values: CDR1 DFQATT, CDR2 SNEGSKA (reference sequence). TCRdb processed the multiplex PCR reads anew with MiXCR; each CDR3 protein has one entry. The profile covers about 230,000 distinct CDR3 sequences, with about 34% appearing a single time and approximately 1.4% taken by the ten largest. This clonotype was observed at least ten times. Breast cancer patients provided tissue from their axillary draining lymph nodes.

The sample was axillary lymph node tissue. This clonotype originated in a female donor with breast cancer. Some clones in this sample may be carry-over from other donors' samples. The rearrangement uses TRBV20-1 and TRBJ1-6, with D hard to call. For the CDR3, the DNA is TGCAGTGCTAGAGGCTCCTCCGGGGTCGGTTCACCCCTCCACTTT. As protein: CSARGSSGVGSPLHF.